The clone carrying this TCR beta chain has a handful of counts. The sample originates from a study of CD8 T cells in Susac syndrome. Bulk CD8+ and CD4+ cells came from magnetic negative isolation; CD8+ TEMRA by FACS. RNA in amounts of about 0.5 to 1 ug was reverse transcribed with random hexamers. Across 54 Vbeta and 13 Jbeta, immunoSEQ multiplex PCR amplified TCR beta CDR3. From the immunoSEQ multiplex PCR reads, TCRdb called clonotypes with MiXCR, one entry per CDR3 protein. The table includes more than 150,000 distinct CDR3 sequences, around 96% detected once. Sequencing was performed on CD4+ T cells from PBMCs. This receptor was obtained from a human donor in good health.

CDR3 nucleotides: TGCGCCAGCAGCCTAGAACGGACAGGGGTTGAAAAACTGTTTTTT. Protein sequence: CASSLERTGVEKLFF. The genes are TRBV5-1 and TRBJ1-4, with 9 bases that match TRBD1. Germline trimming cut 4 bases from V and 7 bases from J; bases unmatched to any gene: 8. Germline-derived CDR1 and CDR2 are SGHRS and YFSETQ. The CDR3 is 15 amino acids.